Below, 14 T cell receptor beta chains from the same sample are listed, as sequenced in a study of T-cell memory formation after mild COVID-19. In TCRdb, the 5' RACE reads were re-called with MiXCR into one record per CDR3 protein. There are roughly 200,000 distinct CDR3 sequences in the sample; about a sixth occur only once, and approximately 2.2% lies in the top ten. What was sequenced was PBMCs or a T cell subset sorted from them (not recorded which). These receptors all come from an adult woman who had mild COVID-19 (a few samples of this study predate the infection). Cell type and time point are not known.

The table lists this clonotype with a few counts. J is TRBJ2-4 and V is TRBV20-1; the match to TRBD2 covers 10 bases. The CDR3 contains 15 residues. Losses at the gene ends were 5 bases for V and 1 base for J; bases not matched to a gene: 5. Germline CDR1 reads DFQATT; CDR2 reads SNEGSKA (reference sequence). The CDR3 sequence is CSAQNSGRAKNIQYF. The CDR3 nucleotides read TGCAGTGCTCAAAATAGCGGGAGGGCCAAAAACATTCAGTACTTC.

This clonotype was counted only a few times. The rearrangement joins TRBV7-3 to TRBJ2-1; tentative D call: TRBD2 (5 bases). CDR1 and CDR2 from the germline V gene are SGHTA and FQGTGA. CDR3 size: 15 residues. Between the trimmed V and J ends, which lost 6 bases and 0 bases, there was a span of 12 bases. The CDR3 coding sequence is TGTGCCAGCAGTAAAGGCGAGGGCTCCTACAATGAGCAGTTCTTC. It is translated as CASSKGEGSYNEQFF.

This clonotype was counted a few times. The chain links TRBV11-1 to TRBJ2-4; TRBD2 might be the D (5 bases). V lost 3 bases and J lost 8, with 14 bases in between. Germline CDR1 is SGHAT and CDR2 is FQDESV (reference sequence). This CDR3 contains 14 residues. The CDR3 DNA is TGTGCCAGCAGCTTGAGCGGTATCGGGGACATTCAGTACTTC. This translates into CASSLSGIGDIQYF.

The V and J genes are TRBV14 and TRBJ1-1; D gene uncertain. Germline assignment: CDR1 SGHDN and CDR2 FVKESK. With 3 bases removed from V and 1 base from J, the gap between germline ends came to 6 bases. The length of the CDR3 is 13 residues. The CDR3 bases are TGTGCCAGCAGCCACAGGCGGAACACTGAAGCTTTCTTT. Its translation: CASSHRRNTEAFF.

This clonotype showed up many times. The chain employs TRBV7-6 and TRBJ2-3; no definite D call. CDR1 and CDR2 from the germline V gene are SGHVS and FNYEAQ. This CDR3 is 13 amino acids long. The V end lost 3 bases, the J end lost 4 bases, and 8 bases lay between the germline ends. The DNA of the CDR3 is TGTGCCAGCAGCTTGAGAGTGGCAGATACGCAGTATTTT. Translation: CASSLRVADTQYF.

This chain uses TRBV24-1 with TRBJ1-5, with D maybe TRBD1 (5 bases). V lost 8 bases, J lost 7 bases, and 17 bases lay in between. The CDR3 runs 14 residues. Germline CDR1 and CDR2: KGHDR and SFDVKD. The CDR3 DNA sequence: TGTGCCACCACCTCGGGGGGACCCGGCCAGCCCCAGCATTTT. This gives the protein CATTSGGPGQPQHF.

The rearrangement uses TRBV7-2 and TRBJ2-2; possible D gene TRBD1, 5 bases. The V end was cut by 6 bases, the J end by 4 bases, with 18 bases between. This CDR3 is 16 amino acids long. Germline V gene data show CDR1 as SGHTA and CDR2 as FQGNSA. In DNA, the CDR3 is TGTGCCAGCAGTCCTGGTCTCAGACAGACCACCGGGGAGCTGTTTTTT. Its protein is CASSPGLRQTTGELFF.

This clonotype was detected a few times. The chain uses TRBV15 and TRBJ2-7; no clear D gene. CDR3 size: 15 residues. Germline lookup yields CDR1 LNHNV and CDR2 YYDKDF (reference sequence). V was cut by 0 bases and J by 0 bases, with 9 bases left in between. CDR3 in amino acids: CATSRDLSVSYEQYF. The CDR3 bases are TGTGCCACCAGCAGAGATTTATCAGTCTCCTACGAGCAGTACTTC. The entire variable domain, with the rest obtained from reference TRBV15 and TRBJ2-7, is as follows: DAMVIQNPRYQVTQFGKPVTLSCSQTLNHNVMYWYQQKSSQAPKLLFHYYDKDFNNEADTPDNFQSRRPNTSFCFLDIRSPGLGDTAMYLCATSRDLSVSYEQYFGPGTRLTVT.

The genes are TRBV4-1 and TRBJ1-5; 7 positions agree with TRBD1. CDR1 and CDR2 (germline): MGHRA, YSYEKL. There are 15 residues in the CDR3. Trimming cost V 0 bases and J 5 bases; bases outside gene matches: 4. CDR3 nucleotides: TGCGCCAGCAGCCAAGATCCTACAGGGGATCAGCCCCAGCATTTT. Amino acids: CASSQDPTGDQPQHF.

There are a few counts of this clonotype. This chain uses TRBV5-1 with TRBJ1-3; D is uncertain. The CDR3 extends over 13 amino acids. The germline CDR1 and CDR2 sequences are SGHRS and YFSETQ. V was cut by 3 bases and J by 3 bases, with 7 bases left in between. CDR3 sequence reads: CASSYQNGNTIYF. The CDR3 bases are TGCGCCAGCAGCTACCAAAATGGAAACACCATATATTTT.

The chain joins TRBV7-8 to TRBJ1-2, with D perhaps matching TRBD1 (5 bases). V lost 1 base and J 6 bases, leaving 12 bases between the germline ends. The CDR3 is made up of 14 amino acids. Germline V gene sequence: CDR1 SGHVS, CDR2 FQNEAQ. CDR3 protein: CASSLVEGRDGYTF. The CDR3 bases are TGTGCCAGCAGCTTAGTTGAGGGGCGCGATGGCTACACCTTC.

J is TRBJ2-3 and V is TRBV11-2; 14 bases are shared with TRBD2. Per germline, CDR1 SGHAT and CDR2 FQNNGV. J lost 8 bases, V lost 7 bases, and 8 bases had no gene match. The CDR3 is 15 amino acids. The CDR3 nucleotides are TGTGCCAGCACTCCAGGACTAGCGGGGGGAGGTACGCAGTATTTT. This codes for CASTPGLAGGGTQYF.

This chain uses TRBV4-3 with TRBJ1-6; possible D gene TRBD1, 5 bases. There are 15 residues in the CDR3. The V end lost 0 bases, the J end lost 14 bases, and 17 bases lay between the germline ends. Germline assignment: CDR1 LGHNA and CDR2 YSLEER. The CDR3 loop reads CASSQDWDSGDTLHF. The CDR3, as DNA: TGCGCCAGCAGCCAAGATTGGGACTCGGGAGATACCCTCCACTTT.

About this clonotype itself: With a much larger clone just one base away, this may be a read error. The gene calls are TRBV3-1 and TRBJ1-1; 11 positions match TRBD1. Germline V gene data show CDR1 as LGHDT and CDR2 as YNNKEL (reference sequence). J was trimmed by 4 bases and V by 5 bases; bases with no gene match: 6. The CDR3 totals 15 residues. In DNA, the CDR3 is TGTGCCAGCAGCACCTTGGGACAGGGGGGCACTGAAGCTTTCTTT. Translating it yields CASSTLGQGGTEAFF.